This entry lists 23 T cell receptor beta chains sequenced from one sample in a study of shared clonotypes between healthy human individuals. The protocol was immunoSEQ multiplex PCR, while the TCRdb copy is restricted to in-frame clones and leaves out a portion. The sample includes about 2.4 million clones, 93% of them seen just once. Source material: naive CD4+ T cells from PBMCs. Sample subset: CD45RA+ positively selected. Every receptor here comes from a man aged 18 to 30 in good health. Some clones in this sample may be carry-over from other donors' samples.

V is TRBV4-1 and J is TRBJ2-5; D gene uncertain. This CDR3 spans 13 amino acids. The V gene's germline CDR1 is MGHRA and CDR2 YSYEKL. V lost 1 base to trimming and J lost 5 bases, with 8 bases between them. The CDR3: CASSQVHGETQYF. In DNA form, the CDR3 reads TGCGCCAGCAGCCAAGTTCACGGGGAGACCCAGTACTTC.

This clone was detected only once. One end of the junction varies from germline; a read error may be responsible. The V call is TRBV4-3, the J call TRBJ2-1, with 12 nucleotides matching TRBD2. The CDR3 length is 19 residues. The germline V gene has CDR1 LGHNA and CDR2 YSLEER. CDR3 coding DNA: TGCGCCAGCAACCAAGATCCTAGCGGGAGGGATCGTTCCTACAATGAGCAGTTCTTC. This codes for CASNQDPSGRDRSYNEQFF.

The rearrangement joins TRBV28 to TRBJ2-7, with 7 bases aligning to TRBD2. This CDR3 contains 13 residues. CDR1 is MDHEN, CDR2 SYDVKM, per germline. Unmatched junction bases numbered 4, after V lost 7 bases and J lost 1 base. CDR3 DNA: TGTGCCAGCACGATGGGGGGGTCCTACGAGCAGTACTTC. It yields the protein CASTMGGSYEQYF.

This clone was seen just once. V is TRBV5-1 and J is TRBJ2-1; the match to TRBD1 covers 7 bases. The ends lost 5 bases at V and 8 bases at J; junction bases unmatched: 7. Looked up from germline, CDR1 is SGHRS and CDR2 is YFSETQ. This CDR3 region has 13 residues. CDR3 region: CASRETGPHEQFF. CDR3 sequence (DNA): TGCGCCAGCAGGGAGACAGGGCCACATGAGCAGTTCTTC.

This chain joins TRBV2 and TRBJ2-7; TRBD2 matches 13 bases. Germline trimming cut 4 bases from V and 6 bases from J; bases unmatched to any gene: 3. Germline CDR1 is SNHLY and CDR2 is FYNNEI. CDR3 size: 14 residues. In DNA form, the CDR3 reads TGTGCCAGCAGTGGGACTAGCGGGAGACGCGAGCAGTACTTC. Amino acid sequence: CASSGTSGRREQYF.

The chain couples TRBV5-1 to TRBJ2-3; unclear D gene. There are 12 residues in the CDR3. Trimming took off 4 bases at V and 6 bases at J, with 9 bases between the two ends. Germline-derived CDR1 and CDR2 are SGHRS and YFSETQ. The chain's CDR3 is CASSIVEDTQYF. The DNA for the CDR3 is TGCGCCAGCAGCATAGTCGAGGATACGCAGTATTTT.

The rearrangement joins TRBV6-1 to TRBJ1-4; possible D gene TRBD1, 5 bases. Germline V CDR1 and CDR2: MNHNS, SASEGT. CDR3 size: 15 residues. V shed 3 bases and J shed 0 bases, with 8 bases lying between them. The CDR3 loop reads CASSDIGATNEKLFF. CDR3 nucleotides: TGTGCCAGCAGTGATATAGGGGCAACTAATGAAAAACTGTTTTTT.

The CDR3 bases are TGTGCCATCACTTCTGGGGGGAACACTGAAGCTTTCTTT. Translated: CAITSGGNTEAFF. V gene TRBV10-3 combines with J gene TRBJ1-1, with a weak D call TRBD1 (5 bases). The V end lost 7 bases, the J end lost 1 base, and 10 bases lay between the germline ends. The CDR3 totals 13 residues. Germline V lookup: CDR1 ENHRY, CDR2 SYGVKD.

The chain combines TRBV9 with TRBJ1-4, with TRBD1 matching 8 bases. Trimming took 3 bases from V and 5 from J; bases not matched to a gene: 9. Germline CDR1 SGDLS, CDR2 YYNGEE. CDR3 length: 16 residues. The CDR3 DNA follows: TGTGCCAGCAGCGCTCGCGGGACAGGCAAAAATGAAAAACTGTTTTTT. Translating it yields CASSARGTGKNEKLFF.

The chain recombines TRBV18 with TRBJ2-1; 8 nucleotides line up with TRBD2. V shed 0 bases and J 8 bases; nucleotides not matched to a gene: 9. The CDR3 totals 16 residues. The germline V gene has CDR1 KGHSH and CDR2 LQKENI. CDR3 protein: CASSPPGTSRSDEQFF. CDR3 nucleotides: TGTGCCAGCTCACCACCCGGGACTAGTCGGTCGGATGAGCAGTTCTTC.

The chain is built from TRBV6-1 and TRBJ2-5; D not resolved. CDR3 length equals 12 residues. The V end lost 5 bases, the J end lost 2 bases, and 6 bases lay between the germline ends. From germline, CDR1 is MNHNS and CDR2 SASEGT. CDR3: CASSMTQETQYF. The CDR3 DNA reads TGTGCCAGCAGTATGACGCAAGAGACCCAGTACTTC.

V is TRBV19 and J is TRBJ2-3; D gene unclear. V lost 7 bases and J 1 base, leaving 15 bases between the germline ends. The germline gives CDR1 LNHDA, CDR2 SQIVND (reference sequence). The CDR3 is made up of 15 amino acids. The CDR3 DNA reads as TGTGCCAGTACGATGAGTATCCGGCGCACAGATACGCAGTATTTT. Amino acids: CASTMSIRRTDTQYF.

J is TRBJ2-2 and V is TRBV9; unclear D gene. Germline V lookup: CDR1 SGDLS, CDR2 YYNGEE. Trimming removed 3 bases at V and 0 bases at J, with 9 bases between. CDR3 length equals 15 residues. CDR3 loop: CASSGDWTNTGELFF. CDR3 nucleotides: TGTGCCAGCAGCGGTGACTGGACGAACACCGGGGAGCTGTTTTTT.

V gene TRBV27 combines with J gene TRBJ2-1; 8 bases align to TRBD1. The CDR3 length is 16 residues. Trimming cost V 4 bases and J 5 bases; bases outside gene matches: 10. Germline CDR1 and CDR2: MNHEY and SMNVEV (reference sequence). CDR3 in DNA: TGTGCCAGCAGTTCTCTGGGACAGGCGCCCCACAATGAGCAGTTCTTC. Residues: CASSSLGQAPHNEQFF.

J is TRBJ2-2 and V is TRBV28; tentative D call: TRBD1 (5 bases). V lost 2 bases and J lost 0, with 28 bases in between. Germline V gives CDR1 MDHEN, CDR2 SYDVKM. This CDR3 is 22 amino acids long. The CDR3 DNA reads as TGTGCCAGCAGTTTAGGCTACGGGTACAGGTTAAGGTCTGCATCGAACACCGGGGAGCTGTTTTTT. Residues: CASSLGYGYRLRSASNTGELFF.

The V call is TRBV7-3, the J call TRBJ2-7; D is possibly TRBD2 (5 bases). The CDR3 is 13 amino acids. Germline-derived CDR1 and CDR2 are SGHTA and FQGTGA. Trimming cost V 2 bases and J 3 bases, with 8 bases left between them. CDR3 sequence: CASSLQAGYEQYF. In DNA form, the CDR3 reads TGTGCCAGCAGCTTACAGGCGGGCTACGAGCAGTACTTC.

The rearrangement uses TRBV27 and TRBJ1-2; D possibly corresponds to TRBD1 (5 bases). V shed 2 bases and J shed 4 bases, with 23 bases lying between them. This CDR3 comprises 18 residues. The germline CDR1 and CDR2 sequences are MNHEY and SMNVEV (reference sequence). In DNA form, the CDR3 reads TGTGCCAGCAGTTTAAGTATGGGCATAGGGGTGCCACCCTATGGCTACACCTTC. It encodes CASSLSMGIGVPPYGYTF.

This clone has only a few counts. The chain couples TRBV30 to TRBJ1-2; no clear D gene. The CDR3 is made up of 12 amino acids. CDR1 is GTSNPN, CDR2 SVGIG, per germline (reference sequence). V lost 5 bases to trimming and J lost 3 bases, with 10 bases between them. CDR3: CAWSSTDYGYTF. In DNA form, the CDR3 reads TGTGCCTGGTCGAGCACGGACTATGGCTACACCTTC.

The chain carries TRBV6-4 and TRBJ2-2; tentative D call: TRBD2 (6 bases). The V gene's germline CDR1 is MRHNA and CDR2 SNTAGT. V gave up 3 bases and J gave up 6 bases, with 11 bases separating them. CDR3 length: 14 amino acids. This CDR3 reads CASSEGLPPGELFF. The DNA of the CDR3 is TGTGCCAGCAGTGAGGGACTCCCGCCCGGGGAGCTGTTTTTT.

V and J are TRBV6-5 and TRBJ2-1; 9 bases line up with TRBD1. The V and J ends lost 2 bases and 14 bases, in that order; junction bases with no gene match: 10. Germline CDR1 reads MNHEY; CDR2 reads SVGAGI. This CDR3 is built from 14 residues. As DNA, the CDR3 is TGTGCCAGCAGTTACGAACAGGGGGCCCCGATGGAGTTCTTC. It codes for CASSYEQGAPMEFF.

The genes are TRBV29-1 and TRBJ2-5, with 10 bases identical to TRBD2. Trimming took 2 bases from V and 7 from J; bases not matched to a gene: 10. This CDR3 comprises 15 residues. The germline V gene encodes CDR1 SQVTM and CDR2 ANQGSEA. The CDR3 reads CSVEPIAGGSGTQYF. CDR3 DNA: TGCAGCGTTGAACCCATAGCGGGAGGCTCGGGGACCCAGTACTTC.

The chain couples TRBV4-1 to TRBJ2-4, with unresolved D. V was trimmed by 0 bases and J by 1 base, leaving 10 bases between them. The CDR3 length is 16 residues. Germline-derived CDR1 and CDR2 are MGHRA and YSYEKL. The CDR3 sequence is CASSQDPVLAKNIQYF. For the CDR3, the DNA is TGCGCCAGCAGCCAAGATCCCGTCCTGGCCAAAAACATTCAGTACTTC.

This clone turned up a few times. The chain employs TRBV7-2 and TRBJ1-3; D is undetermined. Trimming removed 5 bases from V and 6 bases from J, with 11 bases in between. Germline loops: CDR1 SGHTA, CDR2 FQGNSA. CDR3 length: 13 amino acids. Here the CDR3 reads CASSPRLLNTIYF. The DNA for the CDR3 is TGTGCCAGCAGCCCCAGATTATTAAACACCATATATTTT.